This T cell receptor (beta chain) was captured in a study of cytomegalovirus exposure and HLA in healthy donors. Study summary: T cells numbering around 180 million yielded around 120 million unique TCR beta sequences in an earlier analysis.

Researchers ran the PCR with 60 Vbeta and 13 Jbeta primers. Sequenced by immunoSEQ multiplex PCR; TCRdb stores in-frame clones only, minus some. This sample carries about 160,000 clones, 60% to 85% of them seen once, and the ten largest clones take approximately 1.4%. The CDR3 totals 13 residues. Trimming stripped 0 bases from V and 4 bases from J, with 4 bases between. CDR1 MRHNA and CDR2 SNTAGT come from the germline V gene. Material for sequencing was PBMCs. The TCR comes from a woman aged 25-40 years in good health and CMV-seronegative. This chain connects TRBV6-4 to TRBJ1-3; no firm D call. CDR3 nucleotides: TGTGCCAGCAGTGACTCAGAGGGAAACACCATATATTTT. This codes for CASSDSEGNTIYF.